This T cell receptor beta chain was recovered during a study of T cell repertoires in cytomegalovirus infection. This clonotype was seen once. Its antigen is unknown. Whole-study findings and limits: HLA-C-restricted TCR beta clonotypes specific for CMV led the ex vivo response.

TCRdb reprocessed the reads with MiXCR, giving one entry per CDR3 protein. The sample holds 400,000 to 600,000 distinct CDR3 sequences; under 55% are singletons and the top ten take 43%. The junction had 8 bases not matched to a gene; V was cut back by 4 bases and J by 5 bases. There are 14 residues in the CDR3. Germline values: CDR1 SGHRS, CDR2 YFSETQ. The clonotype was recovered from a human donor in good health (CMV status not recorded). Some clones in this sample may be carry-over from other donors' samples. The rearrangement joins TRBV5-1 to TRBJ2-7, with 8 bases identical to TRBD1. The source material was cultured PBMCs, sampled from culture after CMV antigen stimulation. Written as DNA, the CDR3 is TGCGCCAGCAGCCTCCGGACAGGGAAGGACGAGCAGTACTTC. Amino acids: CASSLRTGKDEQYF. Variable domain in full (rest from reference TRBV5-1 and TRBJ2-7): KAGVTQTPRYLIKTRGQQVTLSCSPISGHRSVSWYQQTPGQGLQFLFEYFSETQRNKGNFPGRFSGRQFSNSRSEMNVSTLELGDSALYLCASSLRTGKDEQYFGPGTRLTVT.